This passage covers 21 T cell receptor beta chains from one sample sequenced in a study of T cells of healthy individuals. MiXCR, run by TCRdb on the 5' RACE reads, gives a single entry per CDR3 protein. This repertoire shows 60,000 to 70,000 distinct CDR3 sequences, roughly 17% found once; its top ten account for around 5.1%. Receptors originate from a human donor in good health.

This clonotype was recorded at least ten times. The CDR3 sequence: CASSYGPAPTYEQYF. CDR3 bases: TGTGCCAGCAGTTACGGGCCCGCTCCCACCTACGAGCAGTACTTC. V is TRBV27 and J is TRBJ2-7; D gene uncertain. Trimming took off 4 bases at V and 2 bases at J, with 15 bases between the two ends. The CDR3 runs 15 residues. The germline gives CDR1 MNHEY, CDR2 SMNVEV (reference sequence).

This clonotype was observed once. V gene TRBV4-3 combines with J gene TRBJ2-7; D possibly corresponds to TRBD2 (6 bases). Per the germline V gene, CDR1 is LGHNA and CDR2 is YSLEER. The CDR3 runs 15 residues. V gave up 4 bases and J gave up 3 bases, with 16 bases separating them. CDR3 nucleotides: TGCGCCAGCAGCCTCGGGACTGCCCTGGACTACGAGCAGTACTTC. It specifies CASSLGTALDYEQYF.

This clonotype was seen repeatedly, ten times or more. This sequence joins TRBV30 and TRBJ1-6; the D gene is possibly TRBD1 (6 bases). Germline CDR1 reads GTSNPN; CDR2 reads SVGIG (reference sequence). The V gene lost 5 bases and the J gene lost 9 bases, with 26 bases spanning the gap. The CDR3 is 17 amino acids. The CDR3 protein is CAWGPRWATGGSSPLHF. Here the CDR3 DNA reads TGTGCCTGGGGACCCCGCTGGGCGACAGGAGGGAGTTCACCCCTCCACTTT. Full variable domain (missing parts from reference TRBV30 and TRBJ1-6): SQTIHQWPATLVQPVGSPLSLECTVEGTSNPNLYWYRQAAGRGLQLLFYSVGIGQISSEVPQNLSASRPQDRQFILSSKKLLLSDSGFYLCAWGPRWATGGSSPLHFGNGTRLTVT.

In this sample, this clonotype turned up a few times. The chain has TRBV12-3 or TRBV12-4 and TRBJ2-5; no firm D call. V dropped 0 bases and J dropped 1 base, with 9 bases sitting between them. The CDR3 contains 15 residues. The CDR3 nucleotides are TGTGCCAGCAGTTTAGCGCGGCCAGGCCAAGAGACCCAGTACTTC. Protein: CASSLARPGQETQYF.

This sequence joins TRBV6-4 and TRBJ2-3, with D perhaps TRBD1 or TRBD2 (5 bases each). The CDR3 is 16 amino acids. The V gene lost 0 bases and the J gene lost 2 bases, with 12 bases spanning the gap. The germline V gene encodes CDR1 MRHNA and CDR2 SNTAGT. The CDR3 nucleotides are TGTGCCAGCAGTGACTCCCCCCGGGGCTACACAGATACGCAGTATTTT. Translating gives CASSDSPRGYTDTQYF.

This clonotype was seen repeatedly, ten times or more. The rearrangement links TRBV3-1 to TRBJ2-5; D gene unclear. From germline, CDR1 is LGHDT and CDR2 YNNKEL (reference sequence). Trimming pared 0 bases from V and 0 bases from J, leaving 14 bases between. CDR3 size: 17 residues. CDR3 DNA sequence: TGTGCCAGCAGCCAAGAATTTGGCGCACCAAACCAAGAGACCCAGTACTTC. This gives the protein CASSQEFGAPNQETQYF.

This clonotype was seen at least ten times. The chain links TRBV20-1 to TRBJ2-1; TRBD1 is a possible D gene (6 bases). The germline gives CDR1 DFQATT, CDR2 SNEGSKA (reference sequence). The V and J ends lost 3 bases and 6 bases respectively, with 15 bases between them. The CDR3 has 14 amino acids. The CDR3 sequence: CSARDRDILNEQFF. In nucleotides, the CDR3 is TGCAGTGCTAGGGACCGGGACATACTCAATGAGCAGTTCTTC.

The chain links TRBV7-2 to TRBJ2-7, with 8 bases lining up with TRBD2. CDR3 length: 14 amino acids. Trimming cost V 5 bases and J 5 bases; bases outside gene matches: 8. The germline CDR1 and CDR2 sequences are SGHTA and FQGNSA. CDR3 sequence: CASSAIAGLNEQYF. CDR3 DNA sequence: TGTGCCAGCAGCGCCATAGCGGGACTAAACGAGCAGTACTTC.

A word on this clonotype: Just one base apart from a much larger clone, this may be a read error. This chain links TRBV4-3 with TRBJ2-2; 12 bases are shared with TRBD2. The CDR3 consists of 18 residues. Germline V lookup: CDR1 LGHNA, CDR2 YSLEER. Losses at the gene ends were 1 base for V and 4 bases for J; bases not matched to a gene: 7. This CDR3 is CASSQGLAGVDGTGELFF. The CDR3, as DNA: TGCGCCAGCAGCCAAGGACTAGCGGGAGTAGATGGCACCGGGGAGCTGTTTTTT.

In the case of this clonotype: A much larger clonotype is one base distant, so this may be a read error. V is TRBV6-2 or TRBV6-3 and J is TRBJ2-7; D remains unclear. Deletions cut 2 bases from V and 7 bases from J, with 18 bases between. This CDR3 is 15 amino acids long. Per germline, CDR1 MNHEY and CDR2 SVGEGT. DNA of the CDR3: TGTGCCAGCAGTTACCCCGGGTACTCCTACAATGAGCAGTACTTC. Translation gives CASSYPGYSYNEQYF.

This clonotype has at least ten counts. The rearrangement links TRBV6-4 to TRBJ2-1; D is ambiguous. Trimming pared 1 base from V and 10 bases from J, leaving 11 bases between. Germline CDR1 is MRHNA and CDR2 is SNTAGT. The CDR3 is 13 amino acids. The CDR3 DNA is TGTGCCAGCAGTGACTTTTCGTCTCACGAGCAGTTCTTC. It yields the protein CASSDFSSHEQFF.

This clonotype was observed at least ten times. The V and J genes are TRBV6-6 and TRBJ2-1; 8 bases agree with TRBD2. V shed 7 bases and J 9 bases; nucleotides not matched to a gene: 11. Germline CDR1 MNHNY, CDR2 SVGAGI (reference sequence). This CDR3 contains 14 residues. In DNA form, the CDR3 reads TGTGCCAGCATTCTCCCGGGGGGGGCGGTTGAGCAGTTCTTC. It codes for CASILPGGAVEQFF.

The CDR3 spells CASSDTRDYGEAFF. In DNA form, the CDR3 reads TGCGCCAGCAGCGACACCAGGGATTATGGTGAAGCTTTCTTT. The chain links TRBV5-1 to TRBJ1-1; a weak D match, TRBD1 (5 bases). CDR1 and CDR2 (germline): SGHRS, YFSETQ. Trimming shortened V by 4 bases and J by 7 bases, and 17 bases separated the two germline ends. This CDR3 has 14 residues.

This clonotype was observed at least ten times. The V gene is TRBV19, the J gene TRBJ2-1, with 16 bases lining up with TRBD2. V lost 9 bases, J lost 6 bases, and 8 bases stayed unmatched. Germline V gene sequence: CDR1 LNHDA, CDR2 SQIVND (reference sequence). The CDR3 contains 16 residues. CDR3 in amino acids: CASRQGTSGRGNEQFF. In DNA, the CDR3 is TGTGCCAGCCGACAAGGGACTAGCGGGAGGGGCAATGAGCAGTTCTTC.

This chain uses TRBV21-1 with TRBJ2-5; TRBD1, as called in the table, went unchecked against the DNA. TRBV21-1 is a pseudogene. The CDR3 contains 15 residues. The CDR3 loop is CASSLPGQGQETQYF. The DNA of the CDR3 is TGTGCCAGCAGCCTCCCGGGACAGGGCCAAGAGACCCAGTACTTC.

This clonotype showed up just a few times. The genes are TRBV6-2 or TRBV6-3 and TRBJ2-3, with 8 bases lining up with TRBD2. This CDR3 is 15 amino acids long. V trimming: 4 bases; J trimming: 3 bases; junction bases outside the gene matches: 6. Germline values: CDR1 MNHEY, CDR2 SVGEGT. CDR3 nucleotides: TGTGCCAGCAGTTTCTCGGGGGGGTTGACAGATACGCAGTATTTT. Its translation: CASSFSGGLTDTQYF.

This clonotype was counted many times. V and J are TRBV6-6 and TRBJ1-2; 8 positions agree with TRBD1. There are 15 residues in the CDR3. The V gene's germline CDR1 is MNHNY and CDR2 SVGAGI (reference sequence). J lost 2 bases, V lost 7 bases, and 9 bases had no gene match. CDR3 sequence (DNA): TGTGCCAGCATCATCGACAGGGGCGGGAACTATGGCTACACCTTC. This encodes CASIIDRGGNYGYTF.

This clonotype was seen a handful of times. The gene calls are TRBV30 and TRBJ2-3; the match to TRBD2 covers 7 bases. The V segment lost 0 bases and the J segment 11 bases; nucleotides outside the gene matches: 5. The CDR3 consists of 12 residues. Looked up from germline, CDR1 is GTSNPN and CDR2 is SVGIG (reference sequence). CDR3 protein: CAWSVLQREQYF. CDR3 bases: TGTGCCTGGAGTGTACTCCAGCGGGAGCAGTATTTT. Drawing the rest from reference TRBV30 and TRBJ2-3, the complete variable domain is SQTIHQWPATLVQPVGSPLSLECTVEGTSNPNLYWYRQAAGRGLQLLFYSVGIGQISSEVPQNLSASRPQDRQFILSSKKLLLSDSGFYLCAWSVLQREQYFGPGTRLTVL.

This clonotype was seen a handful of times. This chain uses TRBV5-1 with TRBJ2-7, with a weak D call TRBD2 (6 bases). Trimming pared 1 base from V and 6 bases from J, leaving 8 bases between. The CDR3 runs to 12 residues. Germline lookup yields CDR1 SGHRS and CDR2 YFSETQ. In DNA form, the CDR3 reads TGCGCCAGCAGCTTGTCGGGGGTCGAGCAGTACTTC. Encoded protein: CASSLSGVEQYF.

This clonotype was observed many times. The rearrangement links TRBV6-5 to TRBJ1-4; D gene uncertain. This CDR3 contains 14 residues. The V gene lost 7 bases and the J gene lost 5 bases, with 14 bases spanning the gap. Per germline, CDR1 MNHEY and CDR2 SVGAGI. CDR3 sequence reads: CASTSGEGNEKLFF. The CDR3 nucleotides read TGTGCCAGCACGTCCGGGGAGGGAAATGAAAAACTGTTTTTT.

This clonotype has ten or more counts. This chain joins TRBV10-2 and TRBJ1-5; weak D call: TRBD1 (5 bases). The CDR3 loop spans 13 amino acids. Deletions cut 4 bases from V and 11 bases from J, with 15 bases between. Per the germline V gene, CDR1 is WSHSY and CDR2 is SAAADI. The CDR3 loop reads CASSVGGTRAQHF. CDR3 DNA sequence: TGCGCCAGCAGTGTCGGGGGGACTAGGGCCCAGCATTTT.